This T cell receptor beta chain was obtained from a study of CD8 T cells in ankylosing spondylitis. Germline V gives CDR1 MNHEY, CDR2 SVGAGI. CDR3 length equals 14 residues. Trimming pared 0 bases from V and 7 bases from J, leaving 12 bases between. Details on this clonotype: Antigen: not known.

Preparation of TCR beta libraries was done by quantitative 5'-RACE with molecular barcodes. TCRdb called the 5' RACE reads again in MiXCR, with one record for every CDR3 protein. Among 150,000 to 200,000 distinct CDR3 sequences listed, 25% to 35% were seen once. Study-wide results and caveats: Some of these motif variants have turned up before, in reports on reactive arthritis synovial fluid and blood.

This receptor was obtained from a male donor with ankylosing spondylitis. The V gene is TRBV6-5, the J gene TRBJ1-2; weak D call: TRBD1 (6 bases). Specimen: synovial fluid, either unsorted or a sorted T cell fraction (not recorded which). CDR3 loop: CASSYSQGQGGYTF. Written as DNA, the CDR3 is TGTGCCAGCAGTTACTCCCAGGGGCAGGGTGGCTACACCTTC.